The 12 T cell receptor beta chains in this list originate from one sample, sequenced in a study of identical twins. One entry per CDR3 protein, called by TCRdb with MiXCR from the 5' RACE reads. The repertoire has more than 350,000 distinct CDR3 sequences, 7% to 9.5% of them found once; the top ten carry approximately 8.9%. The sequencing input was naive T cells sorted from blood. Source of these receptors: a woman between 50 and 59 years old in good health.

This clonotype was counted between two and nine times. V and J are TRBV6-1 and TRBJ1-1; D ambiguous. CDR3 length: 13 amino acids. Trimming stripped 4 bases from V and 1 base from J, with 7 bases between. The germline CDR1 and CDR2 sequences are MNHNS and SASEGT. CDR3 loop: CASSGGRNTEAFF. DNA for the CDR3: TGTGCCAGCAGTGGGGGAAGGAACACTGAAGCTTTCTTT.

The CDR3 DNA reads TGCGCCAGCAGCACAAGGAGAGGGCTAGCTGCGAACACCGGGGAGCTGTTTTTT. Translating gives CASSTRRGLAANTGELFF. V is TRBV5-1 and J is TRBJ2-2; the D gene is possibly TRBD2 (5 bases). The CDR3 runs to 18 residues. CDR1 SGHRS and CDR2 YFSETQ come from the germline V gene. V was shortened by 4 bases and J by 0 bases, with 19 bases between the two germline ends. Combining the CDR3 with reference TRBV5-1 and TRBJ2-2 gives the whole variable domain KAGVTQTPRYLIKTRGQQVTLSCSPISGHRSVSWYQQTPGQGLQFLFEYFSETQRNKGNFPGRFSGRQFSNSRSEMNVSTLELGDSALYLCASSTRRGLAANTGELFFGEGSRLTVL.

This clonotype was detected a few times. The chain uses TRBV7-6 and TRBJ2-3; D is unclear. V lost 4 bases to trimming and J lost 0 bases, with 11 bases between them. The CDR3 length is 15 residues. Germline assignment: CDR1 SGHVS and CDR2 FNYEAQ. CDR3 residues: CASSSGPDSTDTQYF. In DNA, the CDR3 is TGTGCCAGCAGCTCAGGTCCCGACAGCACAGATACGCAGTATTTT.

The chain links TRBV18 to TRBJ1-6; TRBD1 aligns across 7 bases. V shed 0 bases, J shed 7 bases, and the junction held 3 bases outside the gene matches. The length of the CDR3 is 15 residues. Germline V gene data show CDR1 as KGHSH and CDR2 as LQKENI. The CDR3 DNA sequence: TGTGCCAGCTCACCACCTCAGGGGGAAAATTCACCCCTCCACTTT. This codes for CASSPPQGENSPLHF.

This clonotype has a count of ten or more. The chain links TRBV10-1 to TRBJ1-1, with TRBD1 matching 7 bases. Germline CDR1 is WNHNN and CDR2 is SYGVQD (reference sequence). The trim removed 4 bases at V and 4 bases at J, leaving 3 bases unmatched. CDR3 length equals 13 residues. As DNA, the CDR3 is TGCGCCAGCAGTGGCCAGGGGGGCACTGAAGCTTTCTTT. Amino acid sequence: CASSGQGGTEAFF.

CDR3 sequence (DNA): TGTGCCAGCAGTTTAGTTTCTGGGAGGGAGACCCAGTACTTC. As protein: CASSLVSGRETQYF. This chain connects TRBV12-3 or TRBV12-4 to TRBJ2-5; D is perhaps TRBD2 (6 bases). This CDR3 comprises 14 residues. V dropped 1 base and J dropped 5 bases, with 11 bases sitting between them.

This clonotype was counted a few times. The chain couples TRBV18 to TRBJ2-7; TRBD1 agrees at 9 bases. V lost 3 bases and J lost 1; bases outside the gene matches: 1. Germline values: CDR1 KGHSH, CDR2 LQKENI. The CDR3 is 14 residues long. The CDR3 here is CASSPDRGSYEQYV. CDR3 sequence (DNA): TGTGCCAGCTCACCCGACAGGGGGTCCTACGAGCAGTACGTC.

This clonotype was counted many times. The chain is built from TRBV5-6 and TRBJ2-3; D is unclear. Trimming removed 0 bases at V and 3 bases at J, with 5 bases between. The germline CDR1 and CDR2 sequences are SGHDT and YYEEEE. The CDR3 is made up of 13 amino acids. The CDR3 DNA follows: TGTGCCAGCAGCTTGGCCCCTACAGATACGCAGTATTTT. Translation gives CASSLAPTDTQYF.

This clonotype was found many times. The chain combines TRBV4-1 with TRBJ2-1; 9 bases are shared with TRBD2. The CDR3 has 16 residues. The germline CDR1 and CDR2 sequences are MGHRA and YSYEKL. V lost 4 bases, J lost 8 bases, and 12 bases stayed unmatched. CDR3 in DNA: TGCGCCAGCAGCCCGGGTAGCGGGAGATCTCTGGATGAGCAGTTCTTC. Translating gives CASSPGSGRSLDEQFF.

This clonotype has a handful of counts. The chain couples TRBV29-1 to TRBJ2-3; D uncertain. The V end was cut by 2 bases, the J end by 1 base, with 7 bases between. CDR1 and CDR2 from the germline V gene are SQVTM and ANQGSEA. The CDR3 contains 13 residues. The CDR3 DNA sequence: TGCAGCGTTGAATCCGAGCGCACAGATACGCAGTATTTT. Its translation is CSVESERTDTQYF.

In this sample, this clonotype turned up many times. The V and J genes are TRBV6-5 and TRBJ2-7; possibly TRBD2 for D (5 bases). V gave up 10 bases and J gave up 4 bases, with 14 bases separating them. This CDR3 is built from 12 residues. The V gene's germline CDR1 is MNHEY and CDR2 SVGAGI. In nucleotides, the CDR3 is TGTGCCAACCTTTCCCCGGGATACGAGCAGTACGTC. Its translation is CANLSPGYEQYV.

This clonotype occurred many times. The chain combines TRBV5-1 with TRBJ2-3, with D perhaps TRBD2 (7 bases). The CDR3 has 16 amino acids. V was shortened by 4 bases and J by 6 bases, with 21 bases between the two germline ends. Germline values: CDR1 SGHRS, CDR2 YFSETQ. The CDR3: CASSPGLRGDSDTQYF. DNA of the CDR3: TGCGCCAGCAGCCCGGGACTAAGGGGGGACTCGGATACGCAGTATTTT.